This T cell receptor beta chain was sequenced in a study of cytomegalovirus exposure and HLA in healthy donors. With 60 Vbeta and 13 Jbeta primers, the PCR was carried out. Here immunoSEQ multiplex PCR was the method, and the copy in TCRdb shows in-frame clones only, minus some. The repertoire holds some 150,000 clones, roughly 82% seen once, with 6.6% in the top ten. At the time of sampling, donors were nominally healthy, though unrecorded immune exposures were likely. V lost 3 bases, J lost 0 bases, and 17 bases lay in between. This CDR3 has 17 residues. The germline V gene has CDR1 KGHSH and CDR2 LQKENI.

V gene TRBV18 combines with J gene TRBJ1-2; D is unresolved. The origin of this receptor is a woman in her 50s in good health and CMV-seropositive. Sequenced: PBMCs. CDR3 protein: CASSPPLGGRPNYGYTF. Here the CDR3 DNA reads TGTGCCAGCTCACCCCCCCTCGGAGGCCGGCCTAACTATGGCTACACCTTC.